Described below is a single TCR beta chain sequence and its context. The target antigen is unknown. Repertoires were generated with immunoSEQ multiplex PCR, while TCRdb's copy carries only in-frame clones and drops some. Of over 2 million clones in the sample, 85% to 95% are singletons; the top ten hold 0.3% to 0.45%. These data belong to a study of shared clonotypes between healthy human individuals. Study-wide findings and caveats: Among four donors, approximately 5% of naive CD4 clonotypes were found in common. At large depth, rarefaction still showed sorted-subset sequencing to be incomplete. Among non-shared clonotypes, generation probabilities were lower than among those shared by all four donors.

Germline lookup yields CDR1 MDHEN and CDR2 SYDVKM. V lost 7 bases and J lost 6, with 17 bases in between. CDR3 length: 14 amino acids. This chain uses TRBV28 with TRBJ2-3; D may be TRBD1 or TRBD2 (5 bases each). Sample: naive CD4+ T cells from PBMCs. Stated subset: CD45RA+ positively selected. This clonotype was sampled from a man between 18 and 29 years old in good health. Some clones in this sample may be carry-over from other donors' samples. In DNA, the CDR3 is TGTGCCAGCACTCCCCTCGGGGCTGGGGATACGCAGTATTTT. Protein: CASTPLGAGDTQYF. The whole variable domain, remainder taken from reference TRBV28 and TRBJ2-3, is DVKVTQSSRYLVKRTGEKVFLECVQDMDHENMFWYRQDPGLGLRLIYFSYDVKMKEKGDIPEGYSVSREKKERFSLILESASTNQTSMYLCASTPLGAGDTQYFGPGTRLTVL.